This paragraph covers one T cell receptor beta chain sequence. Germline V CDR1 and CDR2: GTSNPN, SVGIG (reference sequence). This CDR3 has 13 amino acids. V dropped 8 bases and J dropped 3; count of bases not matched to a gene: 9. In the authors' workflow: Reference gene primer amplification gave nucleated cell count estimates. TCRdb keeps only in-frame clones here, not all; method: immunoSEQ multiplex PCR. For V, J and clone size, that table is used; D and trimming come from the DNA. This sample carries just over 200,000 clones, around 81% of them seen once, and the ten largest clones take 4.5% to 7%. The sample is drawn from a study of blood T cell repertoires in COVID-19. On the study more broadly: Researchers got acute and convalescent COVID-19 samples from the United States, Italy and Spain. PBMCs, B-cell-depleted T cells, or T cells were the source of the cDNA or gDNA that made up the material.

The sample taken for sequencing was peripheral blood. This TCR came from an older woman with acute or convalescent COVID-19. V and J are TRBV30 and TRBJ1-1; 7 nucleotides line up with TRBD1. The CDR3 loop is CARSGDRDTEAFF. In DNA, the CDR3 is TGTGCCCGCTCCGGTGACAGGGACACTGAAGCTTTCTTT.